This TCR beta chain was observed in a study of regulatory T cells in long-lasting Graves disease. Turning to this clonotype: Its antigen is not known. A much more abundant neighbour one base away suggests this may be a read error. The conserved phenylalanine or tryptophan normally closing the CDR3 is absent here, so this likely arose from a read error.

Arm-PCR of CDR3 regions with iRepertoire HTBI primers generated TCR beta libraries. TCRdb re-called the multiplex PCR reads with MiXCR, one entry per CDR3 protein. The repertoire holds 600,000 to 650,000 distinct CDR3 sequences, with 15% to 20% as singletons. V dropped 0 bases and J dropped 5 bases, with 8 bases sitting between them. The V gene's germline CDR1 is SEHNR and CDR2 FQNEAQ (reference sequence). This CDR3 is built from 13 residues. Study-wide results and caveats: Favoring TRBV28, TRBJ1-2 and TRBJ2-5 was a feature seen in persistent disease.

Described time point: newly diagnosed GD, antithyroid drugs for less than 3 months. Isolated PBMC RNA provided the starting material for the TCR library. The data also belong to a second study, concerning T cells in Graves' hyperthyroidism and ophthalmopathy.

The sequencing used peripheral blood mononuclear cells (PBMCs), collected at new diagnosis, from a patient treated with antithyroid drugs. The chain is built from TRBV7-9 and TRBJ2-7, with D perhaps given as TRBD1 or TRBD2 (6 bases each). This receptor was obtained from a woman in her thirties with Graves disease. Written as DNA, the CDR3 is TGTGCCAGCAGCTTAGCGGGGGGCCACGAGCAGTACTCC. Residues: CASSLAGGHEQYS.